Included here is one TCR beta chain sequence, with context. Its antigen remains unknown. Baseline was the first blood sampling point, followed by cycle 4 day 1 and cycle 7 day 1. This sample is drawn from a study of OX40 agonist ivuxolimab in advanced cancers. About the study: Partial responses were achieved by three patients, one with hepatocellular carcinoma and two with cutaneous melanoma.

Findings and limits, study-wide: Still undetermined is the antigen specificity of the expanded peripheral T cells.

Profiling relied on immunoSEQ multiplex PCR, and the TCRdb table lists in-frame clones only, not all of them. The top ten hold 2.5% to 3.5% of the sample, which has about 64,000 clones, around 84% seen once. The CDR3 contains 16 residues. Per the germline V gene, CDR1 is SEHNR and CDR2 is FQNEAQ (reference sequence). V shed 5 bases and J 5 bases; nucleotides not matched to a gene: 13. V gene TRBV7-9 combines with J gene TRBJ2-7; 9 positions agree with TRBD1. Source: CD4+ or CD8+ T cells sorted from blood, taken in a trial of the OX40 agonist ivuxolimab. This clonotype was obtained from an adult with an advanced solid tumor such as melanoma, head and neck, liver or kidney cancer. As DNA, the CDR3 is TGTGCCAGCAGCCACTCCTCCGGGACAGGGCGCAACGAGCAGTACTTC. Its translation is CASSHSSGTGRNEQYF.